Shown below are 30 T cell receptor beta chains from a single sample sequenced in a study of patients and donors after allogeneic stem cell transplantation. TCRdb used MiXCR to reprocess the RT-PCR reads, holding one entry per CDR3 protein. The repertoire has about a million distinct CDR3 sequences, about 20% of them found once; the top ten carry around 6%. Sequenced material: blood, either unsorted or a sorted T cell fraction (not recorded which). The source is a human donor who was either an allogeneic HSCT recipient or a stem cell or donor lymphocyte infusion donor (not recorded which). It is not recorded whose cells these are; they may come from a transplant donor.

This clonotype was picked up many times. This chain joins TRBV27 and TRBJ1-2, with D maybe TRBD1 (5 bases). The germline gives CDR1 MNHEY, CDR2 SMNVEV (reference sequence). Trimming cost V 4 bases and J 3 bases, with 18 bases left between them. The CDR3 is 16 residues long. The CDR3 loop is CASSSAEGPTYYGYTF. As DNA, the CDR3 is TGTGCCAGCAGTTCTGCGGAGGGGCCAACCTACTATGGCTACACCTTC.

This clonotype was seen more than once but under ten times. The chain employs TRBV5-1 and TRBJ2-7; the D gene could be TRBD1 or TRBD2 (5 bases each). The CDR3 runs 14 residues. CDR1 and CDR2 (germline): SGHRS, YFSETQ. Trimming took off 0 bases at V and 6 bases at J, with 13 bases between the two ends. The CDR3 protein is CASSLDGGAGEQYF. CDR3 coding DNA: TGCGCCAGCAGCTTGGACGGTGGGGCGGGCGAGCAGTACTTC.

This clonotype was seen more than once but under ten times. The chain joins TRBV5-1 to TRBJ2-7; D is perhaps TRBD2 (5 bases). V was pared by 0 bases and J by 7 bases, with 11 bases between. Germline loops: CDR1 SGHRS, CDR2 YFSETQ. The CDR3 length is 13 residues. This CDR3 is CASSLVEEREQYF. CDR3 sequence (DNA): TGCGCCAGCAGCTTGGTTGAGGAGCGGGAGCAGTACTTC.

The rearrangement uses TRBV4-3 and TRBJ1-1, with 12 bases aligning to TRBD1. The CDR3 spans 15 residues. V dropped 8 bases and J dropped 6; count of bases not matched to a gene: 10. Germline CDR1 and CDR2: LGHNA and YSLEER. The CDR3 DNA reads as TGCGCCAGCGGCGGTGGGACAGGGGGCGTCGCTGAAGCTTTCTTT. It translates to CASGGGTGGVAEAFF.

This clonotype has a single count. The chain joins TRBV3-1 to TRBJ2-5; 9 bases match TRBD2. After removal of 4 bases from V and 1 base from J, the junction contained 13 bases not matched to a gene. Germline V gene lookup returns CDR1 LGHDT and CDR2 YNNKEL (reference sequence). This CDR3 is 18 amino acids long. The CDR3 sequence: CASSRRGAAGGFQETQYF. CDR3 nucleotides: TGTGCCAGCAGCCGAAGAGGGGCAGCGGGGGGATTCCAAGAGACCCAGTACTTC.

This clonotype was detected a few times. The chain recombines TRBV7-3 with TRBJ2-1; 7 bases agree with TRBD2. Germline trimming cut 2 bases from V and 12 bases from J; bases unmatched to any gene: 4. This CDR3 spans 12 amino acids. CDR1 and CDR2 (germline): SGHTA, FQGTGA. The CDR3 region has the DNA TGTGCCAGCAGCTTAGATGGGGGGGGGCAGTTCTTC. It codes for CASSLDGGGQFF.

The chain has TRBV7-6 and TRBJ2-1, with D unresolved. Germline-derived CDR1 and CDR2 are SGHVS and FNYEAQ. The CDR3 loop spans 14 amino acids. With 5 bases removed from V and 0 bases from J, the gap between germline ends came to 8 bases. This CDR3 is CASSIYSSYNEQFF. CDR3 DNA: TGTGCCAGCAGCATATATAGCTCCTACAATGAGCAGTTCTTC.

The rearrangement joins TRBV30 to TRBJ1-1, with unresolved D. This CDR3 region has 10 residues. Germline V gives CDR1 GTSNPN, CDR2 SVGIG (reference sequence). The V gene lost 4 bases and the J gene lost 8 bases, with 8 bases spanning the gap. CDR3 sequence (DNA): TGTGCCTGGATAACAAGGGAAGCTTTCTTT. Translating gives CAWITREAFF.

This clonotype appeared a few times. The V and J genes are TRBV3-1 and TRBJ2-1; possibly TRBD1 for D (6 bases). The germline gives CDR1 LGHDT, CDR2 YNNKEL (reference sequence). CDR3 length: 16 residues. The V end was cut by 0 bases, the J end by 9 bases, with 18 bases between. The chain's CDR3 is CASSQDPTGPVSEQFF. CDR3 nucleotide sequence: TGTGCCAGCAGCCAAGATCCCACAGGGCCAGTAAGTGAGCAGTTCTTC.

The table lists this clonotype with a few counts. The V gene is TRBV6-1, the J gene TRBJ2-5; perhaps TRBD1 as D (6 bases). The germline V gene encodes CDR1 MNHNS and CDR2 SASEGT. V shed 1 base and J shed 5 bases, with 14 bases lying between them. This CDR3 has 15 amino acids. The CDR3 reads CASSEGTAYGETQYF. DNA of the CDR3: TGTGCCAGCAGTGAAGGGACAGCCTACGGGGAGACCCAGTACTTC.

This clonotype was detected only a few times. The gene calls are TRBV3-1 and TRBJ1-1; TRBD1 is a possible D gene (5 bases). The CDR3 length is 13 residues. Per germline, CDR1 LGHDT and CDR2 YNNKEL (reference sequence). V was shortened by 3 bases and J by 7 bases, with 12 bases between the two germline ends. CDR3 DNA: TGTGCCAGCAGCCAGGGGCAGGGAGTTGAAGCTTTCTTT. Its protein is CASSQGQGVEAFF.

This clonotype was found a few times. Sequence at one end of the junction differs from germline and may be a read error. V and J are TRBV7-7 and TRBJ2-1; TRBD2 aligns across 12 bases. Germline lookup yields CDR1 SSHAT and CDR2 FNYEAQ (reference sequence). This CDR3 has 17 amino acids. The CDR3 region is CASSPLPGLAGSNEQFF. As DNA, the CDR3 is TGTGCTAGCAGCCCCCTCCCCGGACTAGCGGGGTCGAATGAGCAGTTCTTC.

This chain connects TRBV20-1 to TRBJ1-5; 9 bases align to TRBD1. The CDR3 is made up of 16 amino acids. J was trimmed by 7 bases and V by 4 bases; bases with no gene match: 14. Germline CDR1 reads DFQATT; CDR2 reads SNEGSKA (reference sequence). The CDR3 loop reads CSATKYRDRAGQPQHF. The DNA for the CDR3 is TGCAGTGCTACGAAATACCGGGACAGGGCAGGACAGCCCCAGCATTTT.

This clonotype was seen ten or more times. V and J are TRBV12-3 or TRBV12-4 and TRBJ2-1; weak D call: TRBD2 (5 bases). This CDR3 has 12 residues. V was shortened by 4 bases and J by 9 bases, with 10 bases between the two germline ends. The DNA of the CDR3 is TGTGCCAGCAGTTCCCCGGGATCTGAGCAGTTCTTC. Encoded protein: CASSSPGSEQFF.

J is TRBJ1-2 and V is TRBV21-1; the table's TRBD1 call for D was not verified on the DNA. TRBV21-1 is shown as a pseudogene. The CDR3 covers 16 residues. CDR3 sequence (DNA): TGTGCCAGCAGCAAAGAGTCGGGGGGAGTTAACTATGGCTACACCTTC. This gives the protein CASSKESGGVNYGYTF.

The chain links TRBV20-1 to TRBJ2-5, with 8 nucleotides matching TRBD1. CDR3 length: 15 amino acids. Trimming cost V 6 bases and J 2 bases; bases outside gene matches: 11. Germline CDR1 is DFQATT and CDR2 is SNEGSKA (reference sequence). The CDR3 DNA sequence: TGCAGTGCATCTTCTGACAGGGGTTGGCAAGAGACCCAGTACTTC. Translating it yields CSASSDRGWQETQYF.

This rearrangement joins TRBV5-5 to TRBJ2-3, with 7 nucleotides matching TRBD1. Germline V gives CDR1 SGHKS, CDR2 YYEKEE (reference sequence). Trimming removed 4 bases from V and 1 base from J; junction bases left unmatched: 9. The CDR3 is 16 residues long. The CDR3 here is CASSPRQGTGTDTQYF. The CDR3 DNA sequence: TGTGCCAGCAGCCCAAGACAGGGAACTGGCACAGATACGCAGTATTTT.

The chain combines TRBV9 with TRBJ2-1, with D tentatively TRBD2 (5 bases). Germline CDR1 and CDR2: SGDLS and YYNGEE. Trimming took 4 bases from V and 5 from J, leaving 22 bases between them. The CDR3 contains 17 residues. CDR3 residues: CASSPRLSGERNNEQFF. The CDR3 nucleotides are TGTGCCAGCAGCCCTCGCCTTTCCGGGGAAAGAAACAATGAGCAGTTCTTC.

There are a few counts of this clonotype. The chain recombines TRBV20-1 with TRBJ2-1, with 9 positions matching TRBD2. CDR1 and CDR2 (germline): DFQATT, SNEGSKA (reference sequence). This CDR3 has 16 amino acids. Trimming cost V 0 bases and J 7 bases; bases outside gene matches: 10. CDR3 in DNA: TGCAGTGCTAGAGATCGTAATAGCGGGAGTAGGAATGAGCAGTTCTTC. Its protein product is CSARDRNSGSRNEQFF.

The chain combines TRBV28 with TRBJ1-2; 9 nucleotides line up with TRBD1. The J segment lost 5 bases and the V segment lost 5 bases, leaving 15 bases of the junction unmatched. Germline V gene sequence: CDR1 MDHEN, CDR2 SYDVKM. The CDR3 is 17 residues long. Here the CDR3 DNA reads TGTGCCAGCAGTCTAACCCCCAAAACAGGGGGCAGATATGGCTACACCTTC. Amino acid sequence: CASSLTPKTGGRYGYTF.

This chain connects TRBV3-1 to TRBJ2-3, with D tentatively TRBD2 (5 bases). Trimming stripped 1 base from V and 2 bases from J, with 16 bases between. Germline loops: CDR1 LGHDT, CDR2 YNNKEL (reference sequence). The CDR3 extends over 17 amino acids. CDR3 region: CASSQGPPGKYTDTQYF. Written as DNA, the CDR3 is TGTGCCAGCAGCCAAGGTCCACCCGGGAAATACACAGATACGCAGTATTTT.

This clonotype was recorded many times. CDR3 nucleotides: TGTGCCATCAGCTCATACGGGGAGCTGTTTTTT. Translated: CAISSYGELFF. The chain links TRBV10-3 to TRBJ2-2, with unresolved D. The V end was cut by 6 bases, the J end by 7 bases, with 6 bases between. CDR3 length: 11 amino acids. Germline V gene sequence: CDR1 ENHRY, CDR2 SYGVKD.

The chain has TRBV7-9 and TRBJ1-6; D gene unclear. Germline CDR1 reads SEHNR; CDR2 reads FQNEAQ (reference sequence). V was trimmed by 5 bases and J by 10 bases, leaving 18 bases between them. The CDR3 extends over 15 amino acids. The CDR3 spells CASSRGEMSRSPLHF. As DNA, the CDR3 is TGTGCCAGCAGCCGAGGTGAGATGTCGCGGTCACCCCTCCACTTT.

The V gene is TRBV11-1, the J gene TRBJ2-1; D is possibly TRBD2 (5 bases). The CDR3 is 18 residues long. V gave up 4 bases and J gave up 0 bases, with 19 bases separating them. CDR1 is SGHAT, CDR2 FQDESV, per germline (reference sequence). The CDR3 DNA is TGTGCCAGCAGCTACCCCGGGGTGGAGCGGAACTCCTACAATGAGCAGTTCTTC. This encodes CASSYPGVERNSYNEQFF.

This chain links TRBV7-9 with TRBJ2-3; 7 nucleotides line up with TRBD2. Trimming cost V 1 base and J 13 bases; bases outside gene matches: 5. From germline, CDR1 is SEHNR and CDR2 FQNEAQ (reference sequence). CDR3 length: 12 residues. The CDR3, as DNA: TGTGCCAGCAGCTTAGACGGGGGGTCCGAGTATTTT. Residues: CASSLDGGSEYF. The full variable domain, in which reference TRBV7-9 and TRBJ2-3 provide the parts outside the CDR3, is DTGVSQNPRHKITKRGQNVTFRCDPISEHNRLYWYRQTLGQGPEFLTYFQNEAQLEKSRLLSDRFSAERPKGSFSTLEIQRTEQGDSAMYLCASSLDGGSEYFGPGTRLTVL.

This clonotype was picked up many times. J is TRBJ2-2 and V is TRBV4-3; D unresolved. Germline CDR1 and CDR2: LGHNA and YSLEER. The CDR3 has 12 amino acids. Deletions cut 0 bases from V and 6 bases from J, with 2 bases between. This chain's CDR3 is CASSQDPGELFF. The CDR3 DNA sequence: TGCGCCAGCAGCCAAGATCCCGGGGAGCTGTTTTTT.

Many counts were recorded for this clonotype. The chain joins TRBV6-5 to TRBJ2-6, with D possibly being TRBD1 (6 bases). Trimming cost V 2 bases and J 2 bases, with 10 bases left between them. This CDR3 comprises 16 residues. Germline V CDR1 and CDR2: MNHEY, SVGAGI. DNA for the CDR3: TGTGCCAGCAGTTACCCACAGGGAACTGGGGCCAACGTCCTGACTTTC. As protein: CASSYPQGTGANVLTF.

This clonotype was counted only a few times. This rearrangement joins TRBV12-3 or TRBV12-4 to TRBJ2-7; tentative D call: TRBD2 (5 bases). The CDR3 length is 13 residues. V shed 5 bases and J shed 1 base, with 9 bases lying between them. The DNA for the CDR3 is TGTGCCAGCAGTACGGACTCTTCCTACGAGCAGTACTTC. This sequence encodes CASSTDSSYEQYF.

The V call is TRBV11-2, the J call TRBJ1-3, with unresolved D. The germline gives CDR1 SGHAT, CDR2 FQNNGV. V lost 6 bases and J 8 bases, leaving 11 bases between the germline ends. There are 12 residues in the CDR3. The CDR3 DNA reads TGTGCCAGCAGTTTATCGTGGGACACCATATATTTT. Translation: CASSLSWDTIYF.

This clonotype has more than one count but fewer than ten. The CDR3 DNA reads TGTGCCACCAGCAGAGAGAACACCGGGGAGCTGTTTTTT. It yields the protein CATSRENTGELFF. This chain uses TRBV15 with TRBJ2-2; D is unclear. CDR3 length: 13 amino acids. Germline loops: CDR1 LNHNV, CDR2 YYDKDF (reference sequence). V shed 0 bases and J shed 1 base, with 0 bases lying between them. Supplemented by reference TRBV15 and TRBJ2-2, the full variable domain reads DAMVIQNPRYQVTQFGKPVTLSCSQTLNHNVMYWYQQKSSQAPKLLFHYYDKDFNNEADTPDNFQSRRPNTSFCFLDIRSPGLGDTAMYLCATSRENTGELFFGEGSRLTVL.